This TCR beta chain is from a study of CD8 T cells in Susac syndrome. A remark on this clonotype: Its antigen remains unidentified. Sequence at one end of the junction differs from germline and may be a read error.

Negative magnetic isolation gave CD8+ and CD4+ cells; FACS enriched CD8+ TEMRA. Germline loops: CDR1 MNHEY, CDR2 SMNVEV (reference sequence). This CDR3 has 11 amino acids. General study findings and limits: Expansion of Susac CD8+ clones peaked in TEMRA cells and in active patients.

An input of about 0.45 to 1 ug of RNA was subjected to reverse transcription using random hexamers. The amplification used immunoSEQ multiplex PCR on TCR beta CDR3; it spanned 54 Vbeta and 13 Jbeta. One entry per CDR3 protein, called by TCRdb with MiXCR from the immunoSEQ multiplex PCR reads. The sample has some 130,000 distinct CDR3 sequences, more than 85% seen once. The sequence derives from a human donor with Susac syndrome. Specimen: CD8+ T cells from PBMCs. This chain connects TRBV27 to TRBJ2-7, with 7 bases aligning to TRBD1. The DNA of the CDR3 is TGTGCCAGCAGTCCCGGACAGGAAGGTCGCTTC. The encoded protein is CASSPGQEGRF.